In its sample, the clone carrying this TCR beta chain was seen many times. TCRdb fed the 5' RACE reads into MiXCR, producing one record per CDR3 protein. The repertoire holds 200,000 to 250,000 distinct CDR3 sequences, roughly 25% seen once, with 6.6% in the top ten. The data were taken from a study of CD8 T cells in ankylosing spondylitis. V lost 5 bases to trimming and J lost 0 bases; unmatched junction nucleotides: 3. Germline V gene lookup returns CDR1 SGHTA and CDR2 FQGTGA. The CDR3 loop spans 16 amino acids. The sample taken for sequencing was blood, either unsorted or a sorted T cell fraction (not recorded which). The clonotype comes from a male donor with ankylosing spondylitis or in good health (not recorded which). The chain employs TRBV7-3 and TRBJ2-3; 12 bases map to TRBD2. CDR3 coding DNA: TGTGCCAGCAGCCAAGGGACTAGCGGGAGCACAGATACGCAGTATTTT. Translation gives CASSQGTSGSTDTQYF.